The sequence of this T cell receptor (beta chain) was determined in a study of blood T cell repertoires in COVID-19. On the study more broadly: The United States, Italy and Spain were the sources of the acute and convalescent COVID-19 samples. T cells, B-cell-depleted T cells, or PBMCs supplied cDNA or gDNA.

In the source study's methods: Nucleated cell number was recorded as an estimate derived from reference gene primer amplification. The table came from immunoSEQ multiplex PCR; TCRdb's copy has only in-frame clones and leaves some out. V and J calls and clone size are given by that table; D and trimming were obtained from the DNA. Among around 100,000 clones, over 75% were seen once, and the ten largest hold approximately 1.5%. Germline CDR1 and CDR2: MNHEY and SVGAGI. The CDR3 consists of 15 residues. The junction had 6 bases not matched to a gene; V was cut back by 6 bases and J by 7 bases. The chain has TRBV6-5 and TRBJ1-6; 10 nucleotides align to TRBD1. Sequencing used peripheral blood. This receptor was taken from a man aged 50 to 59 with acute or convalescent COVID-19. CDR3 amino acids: CASREDRGKNSPLHF. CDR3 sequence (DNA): TGTGCCAGCAGAGAGGACAGGGGGAAGAATTCACCCCTCCACTTT.